The T cell receptor (beta chain) under discussion was sequenced for a study of cytomegalovirus exposure and HLA in healthy donors (dated by TCRdb to the late 2010s). Context from the whole study: According to an earlier analysis of a few hundred of the donors, about 179 million T cells yielded some 110 million unique TCR beta sequences and about 280 Gb of sequence data. An early release that covered about 600 HLA-typed donors contained about 300 gigabases of sequencing data and 80 million or so unique TCR sequences. The genetic ancestry cluster associated with self-reported Caucasian donors included 81% of the 398 genotyped donors. The study was designed to test whether signatures of past pathogen exposure could be identified by cataloging public T cell receptors. The study profiled the T cell repertoires of hundreds of subjects by immunosequencing and related them to cytomegalovirus serostatus. Along with the roughly 610-subject first cohort, a separate validation cohort of more than 90 different subjects was used. To predict cytomegalovirus infection status, the study combined high-throughput TCR immunosequencing, statistical association of individual TCRs with disease status, and machine learning. A later analysis re-examined previously published TCR beta repertoires from just over 650 donors and added high-resolution HLA genotyping to investigate patterns of TCR occurrence. In the later analysis, no new phenotypic data were used to find candidate immune exposures; instead, reliance was placed on TCR beta sequences and their occurrence across donors. In an earlier analysis of roughly 540 of the donors, high-throughput TCR beta sequencing was used to judge whether each TCR beta V gene segment behaved as functional or pseudogenic. Donor age, sex, ethnicity and CMV serostatus were collected together with the repertoire data. Genome-wide SNP genotypes for about 60% of the 666 donors were used in a later genetic analysis, which treated that subset as a discovery cohort. All discovery cohort repertoires had been generated on a single sequencing platform. HLA typing covered class I and class II loci at four-digit resolution. The number of typed donors differed by locus: about 620-640 for A, B, C, DRB1 and DQB1; 500 to 550 for DQA1; 606 for DPA1; and roughly 470 for DPB1. Four to six DR-DQ haplotypes were handled as single units for association and clustering, since linkage in the cohort was strong. Across approximately 420 genotyped donors of the cohort, an average of roughly 250,000 unique TCR beta nucleotide sequences per donor were sequenced, and roughly a sixth of those sequences were non-productive.

The paper's findings and limits, for the study overall: When HLA alleles, especially DR and DQ, strongly co-occurred, TCR associations were difficult to assign to individual alleles. Some IMGT-functional V segments, including TRBV6-2 and TRBV6-3, could not be distinguished by the 87-base-pair reads and were therefore excluded. In a later analysis, some 17,000 TCR beta sequences were associated with specific HLA alleles at a false discovery rate of 0.05. The study gave a list of some 150 TCR beta chains associated with cytomegalovirus. Compared with the approximately 710-donor mean, donors in an Asian-associated ancestry cluster had fewer N-insertions in productive TCRs, according to a later genetic analysis. Correlated functional status among segregating V segments might reflect linkage disequilibrium, but an unknown experimental factor could not be ruled out. The authors suggested that the approach could potentially be extended to other disease states and immunological phenotypes. In a later analysis, HLA-associated TCR beta chains showed more clonal expansion and lower generation probabilities than non-associated chains that were equally common. Cytomegalovirus status was reported to be diagnosed by the classifier with high specificity and sensitivity in both the original and validation cohorts. A later analysis found that most CMV-associated TCR beta chains appeared HLA-restricted, with HLA associations seemingly driven largely by CMV exposure. Because counts were too low, roughly 16 rarely observed V segments, including chromosome 9 orphons, were excluded from the earlier analysis of around 590 of the donors. In an earlier analysis of a few hundred of the donors, most TCR beta V segments were observed in productive rearrangements about 87% or about 30% of the time, broadly matching IMGT annotations. Most TCR sequences were observed very rarely across donors, whereas some public TCRs were present in many individuals. In vitro tests confirmed that a few of the cytomegalovirus-associated TCR beta chains recognize cytomegalovirus antigens. In a later genetic analysis, a missense DCLRE1C variant was associated with V-gene and J-gene trimming of TCR beta chains, and the association was replicated in an independent cohort. Roughly uniform sequencing depth across donors was assumed in presence/absence analyses, although this assumption may not hold. For the cohort, immune exposure information was limited to CMV serostatus. HLA typing was unavailable for some donors at each locus, so association tests used only the typed subset. This cohort had only TCR beta chains sequenced, and the lack of alpha or paired-chain data limited which features could be detected. In a later analysis, the rate of TCR association differed among HLA loci, with DRB1 alleles having the most associated TCRs and HLA-C alleles having the fewest. A cluster of highly shared sequence variants was judged likely to represent a technical artifact of the sequencing pipeline. According to a later analysis, parvovirus B19, influenza, CMV and Epstein-Barr virus appeared linked to several top co-occurrence clusters. A further reported finding was that TCR beta sequences accurately predicted the HLA-A and HLA-B alleles for most subjects in the first cohort.

The cohort comprised under 700 healthy bone marrow donors. At the time of sampling, all cohort members were nominally healthy, though unrecorded immune exposures were likely present. The donor was CMV seropositive and was included in the group of approximately 300 seropositive cohort members. Every donor gave a peripheral blood sample, and the peripheral blood mononuclear cells from that sample were used for TCR beta sequencing. Genomic DNA extraction from the blood cell samples was performed with the Qiagen DNeasy Blood Extraction Kit. Counted from cysteine to phenylalanine, this CDR3 has 16 amino acids. The retained sequence is limited to the CDR3, 48 bases, with the frame set at the first base. CDR1 and CDR2, looked up from the germline V gene, are KGHSH and LQKENI. V is pruned by 2 bases and J by 4 bases, leaving 9 bases of the junction without a gene match. Points on this clone: What this receptor recognizes is not known. No base qualities exist here, and no much larger clone lies one base off it.

To prepare the library, the immunoSEQ multiplex PCR assay was applied. For the multiplex PCR, a mixture combining 60 forward primers for TCR Vbeta segments and 13 reverse primers for TCR Jbeta segments was used. The CDR3 region of rearranged TCR beta genes was amplified from genomic DNA by a multiplex PCR assay. On the Illumina HiSeq System, the amplified TCR beta libraries were sequenced as 87-base-pair reads. In the source study's methods: Across the 670 or so repertoires, a later analysis counted roughly 77 million unique TCR beta chains, around 11 million of which were shared by at least two donors. To remove PCR and sequencing errors, raw reads were error-corrected and collapsed into unique sequences using a nearest-neighbor algorithm that merged closely related sequences. CDR3 sequences were aligned to IMGT reference sequences to assign V, D and J gene segments. Each retained sequence needed at least a six-nucleotide match to both a V gene segment and a J gene segment. Rearrangements were classified as productive when the CDR3 lacked stop codons and remained in frame with V and J, and all other rearrangements were classified as non-productive. Following IMGT convention, CDR3 was defined as the stretch from the second conserved V-encoded cysteine to the conserved J-encoded phenylalanine. The earlier analysis of some 580 of the donors excluded any sequence lacking an unambiguous match to a single V gene segment. An earlier analysis of almost 600 of the donors classified V segments as functional when productive rearrangements were above 56.7% and as segregating when the standard deviation between donors was above 5%. A statistical classification framework was developed to diagnose cytomegalovirus status using the catalog of TCR beta chain sequences. In a later analysis, V and J genes were assigned by comparing TCR nucleotide sequences against IMGT/GENE-DB human TR gene sequences. The TCRdist pipeline was used in a later analysis to assign CDR3 sequences and most-parsimonious VDJ recombination scenarios. A later analysis defined each TCR beta chain by its CDR3 amino acid sequence plus V-gene family, and excluded reads lacking a unique V-gene family. A later analysis removed nearly 600 highly shared, low-generation-probability nucleotide sequences to deal with suspected cross-contamination and a sequencing artifact. For each public chain, a later analysis derived a clonal expansion index from normalized ranks of inferred template counts within each repertoire. A later analysis computed generation probabilities with a VDJ recombination model fitted to out-of-frame rearrangements, and checked the results against IGoR. In a later analysis, TCR-TCR, TCR-HLA and TCR-CMV co-occurrence was scored with hypergeometric tests, and a repertoire-size bias correction was applied to TCR pairs. In a later analysis, false discovery rates were estimated by permuting HLA or CMV assignments 20 times. A later analysis grouped co-occurring TCRs with DBSCAN, adding TCRdist sequence similarity when clustering within HLA-allele-positive subsets. Repertoires with fewer than 30,000 or more than 120,000 public chains, plus five repertoires with anomalous nucleotide sharing, were excluded from co-occurrence clustering. The table was pulled from immuneACCESS by TCRdb, which kept in-frame rearrangements only. Such tables lose some clones; where checked, under half of the loss comes from unresolved V genes, and the rest has no known cause. V and J calls plus clone size are reproduced from that table; the DNA served to infer D and trimming. The sample yields approximately 100,000 clones; about 70% were counted once. About 2.5% of the sample comes from the top ten.

This receptor was taken from a man aged 50 to 60 in good health and CMV-seropositive. The sample was PBMCs. The chain uses TRBV18 and TRBJ1-2, and 8 junction bases match TRBD1. The nucleotide sequence is given as TGTGCCAGCTCACCAAGGACGCGGACAGGGATCTATGGCTACACCTTC. Its amino acids are CASSPRTRTGIYGYTF.